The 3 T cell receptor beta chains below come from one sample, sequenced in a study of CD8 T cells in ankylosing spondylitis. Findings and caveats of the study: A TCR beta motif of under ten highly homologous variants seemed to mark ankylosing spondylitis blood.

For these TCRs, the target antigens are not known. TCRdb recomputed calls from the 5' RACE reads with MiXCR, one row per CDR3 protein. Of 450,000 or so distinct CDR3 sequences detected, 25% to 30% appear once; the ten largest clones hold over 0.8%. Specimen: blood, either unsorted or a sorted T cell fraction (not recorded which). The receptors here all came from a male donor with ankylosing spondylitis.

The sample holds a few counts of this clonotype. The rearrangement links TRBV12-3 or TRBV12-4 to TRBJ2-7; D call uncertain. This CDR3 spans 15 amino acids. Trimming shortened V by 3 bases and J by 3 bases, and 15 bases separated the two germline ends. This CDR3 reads CASSFGLERLYEQYF. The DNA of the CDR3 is TGTGCCAGCAGTTTTGGGCTGGAACGGCTCTACGAGCAGTACTTC.

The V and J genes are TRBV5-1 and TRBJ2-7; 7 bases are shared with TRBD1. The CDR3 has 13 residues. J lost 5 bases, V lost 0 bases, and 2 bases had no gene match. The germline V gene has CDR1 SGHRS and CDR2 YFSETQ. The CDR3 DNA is TGCGCCAGCAGCTTGGAGACAGGGAACGAGCAGTACGTC. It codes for CASSLETGNEQYV.

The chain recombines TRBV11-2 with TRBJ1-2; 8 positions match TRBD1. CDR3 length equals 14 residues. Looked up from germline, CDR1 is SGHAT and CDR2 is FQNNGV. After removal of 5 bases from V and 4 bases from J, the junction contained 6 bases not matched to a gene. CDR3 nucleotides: TGTGCCAGCAGCCGGACAGGGTTAAGCTATGGCTACACCTTC. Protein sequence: CASSRTGLSYGYTF.